Reported below is one T cell receptor (beta chain). The data were taken from a study of Ad26.COV2.S vaccination and SARS-CoV-2 variants. About the research overall: Doses of Ad26.COV2.S were injected into muscle once or twice, 56 days apart.

The treatment was: some 19 received Ad26.COV2.S at low or high dose, single or two shots; 5 received placebo; per-sample allocation not given. The investigators took samples on day 63 after the first vaccine or placebo injection. Method: immunoSEQ multiplex PCR; TCRdb's copy keeps in-frame clones and lacks some. The repertoire has approximately 400,000 clones, 83% of them found once; the top ten carry 7.4%. Germline V lookup: CDR1 LGHNA, CDR2 YNFKEQ. CDR3 size: 15 residues. Trimming at V came to 4 bases and at J to 4 bases, leaving 7 bases not matched to a gene. The V gene is TRBV4-2, the J gene TRBJ2-7, with 10 positions matching TRBD1. Sample: peripheral blood, taken in a trial of Ad26.COV2.S vaccine versus placebo. The clonotype originates from a person between 18 and 60 years old who received the Ad26.COV2.S COVID-19 vaccine or a placebo. This CDR3 reads CASSRGTGEIYEQYF. In DNA form, the CDR3 reads TGTGCCAGCAGCCGCGGGACAGGGGAAATTTACGAGCAGTACTTC.